This passage covers 24 T cell receptor beta chains from one sample sequenced in a study of identical twins (dated by TCRdb to 2016 to 2017). Library creation used 5' RACE. The instrument was an Illumina HiSeq 2000. Using fastp at Q25 and MiXCR, TCRdb reprocessed the public reads and kept productive beta chains. Identical CDR3 protein sequences are pooled into one entry, listed with their most common genes and DNA. This sample is represented by 600,000 to 850,000 distinct CDR3 sequences; 18% of them were singletons. In total, the top ten clones hold 13% of the sample. These data are also associated with another study on T cells expressing NK-cell markers.

Sequencing was performed on PBMCs. The receptors stem from a woman aged 18-30 years in good health.

The chain carries TRBV12-3 or TRBV12-4 and TRBJ2-1; 12 positions agree with TRBD2. The CDR3 runs 18 residues. V lost 8 bases and J lost 0; bases outside the gene matches: 11. CDR3 in amino acids: CASSKGTSGLPSYNEQFF. DNA of the CDR3: TGTGCCAGCTCCAAGGGGACTAGCGGGCTTCCCTCCTACAATGAGCAGTTCTTC.

The chain recombines TRBV20-1 with TRBJ2-4; D is uncertain. Trimming removed 7 bases from V and 0 bases from J, with 10 bases in between. This CDR3 has 13 amino acids. Germline-derived CDR1 and CDR2 are DFQATT and SNEGSKA (reference sequence). CDR3 residues: CSVGFSAKNIQYF. DNA of the CDR3: TGCAGTGTTGGCTTTTCAGCCAAAAACATTCAGTACTTC.

V is TRBV2 and J is TRBJ1-6, with TRBD1 identical over 8 bases. This CDR3 region has 15 residues. CDR1 SNHLY and CDR2 FYNNEI come from the germline V gene. Losses at the gene ends were 2 bases for V and 7 bases for J; bases not matched to a gene: 4. The chain's CDR3 is CASSETQGDNSPLHF. The CDR3, as DNA: TGTGCCAGCAGTGAAACACAGGGGGACAATTCACCCCTCCACTTT. The complete variable domain, with remaining parts taken from reference TRBV2 and TRBJ1-6, reads EPEVTQTPSHQVTQMGQEVILRCVPISNHLYFYWYRQILGQKVEFLVSFYNNEISEKSEIFDDQFSVERPDGSNFTLKIRSTKLEDSAMYFCASSETQGDNSPLHFGNGTRLTVT.

V is TRBV6-1 and J is TRBJ2-1, with a tentative D call TRBD1 (6 bases). This CDR3 is built from 12 residues. CDR1 and CDR2 from the germline V gene are MNHNS and SASEGT. V lost 7 bases, J lost 10 bases, and 14 bases lay in between. The CDR3 bases are TGTGCCAGCAAGGGGGTGGTCCTAGAGCAGTTCTTC. It codes for CASKGVVLEQFF.

This chain joins TRBV18 and TRBJ1-1; 10 positions agree with TRBD1. CDR3 length: 15 amino acids. V shed 5 bases, J shed 0 bases, and the junction held 3 bases outside the gene matches. Germline CDR1 is KGHSH and CDR2 is LQKENI. The CDR3 is CASSKTGGLNTEAFF. In DNA, the CDR3 is TGTGCCAGCTCAAAGACAGGGGGCTTGAACACTGAAGCTTTCTTT.

This chain joins TRBV7-9 and TRBJ2-7; TRBD1 matches 7 bases. Trimming removed 4 bases from V and 0 bases from J; junction bases left unmatched: 6. Germline V gene data show CDR1 as SEHNR and CDR2 as FQNEAQ (reference sequence). The CDR3 contains 15 residues. The DNA of the CDR3 is TGTGCCAGCAGCTCGATGGGGGACAGCTCCTACGAGCAGTACTTC. This codes for CASSSMGDSSYEQYF.

This chain links TRBV20-1 with TRBJ2-2; 9 nucleotides line up with TRBD2. V trimming: 1 base; J trimming: 4 bases; junction bases outside the gene matches: 7. There are 16 residues in the CDR3. The germline V gene has CDR1 DFQATT and CDR2 SNEGSKA (reference sequence). The CDR3 sequence is CSARGERGALTGELFF. The CDR3, as DNA: TGCAGTGCTAGAGGCGAGCGGGGGGCCCTCACCGGGGAGCTGTTTTTT.

A few counts support this clonotype. The J gene is TRBJ2-3, the V gene TRBV7-8; tentative D call: TRBD2 (6 bases). This CDR3 region has 14 residues. The V end lost 5 bases, the J end lost 1 base, and 10 bases lay between the germline ends. The germline CDR1 and CDR2 sequences are SGHVS and FQNEAQ. The chain's CDR3 is CASSRASGTDTQYF. As DNA, the CDR3 is TGTGCCAGCAGCCGGGCTAGCGGCACAGATACGCAGTATTTT.

This clonotype came up a few times. The gene calls are TRBV7-9 and TRBJ2-3, with TRBD1 identical over 9 bases. The V gene's germline CDR1 is SEHNR and CDR2 FQNEAQ (reference sequence). V lost 5 bases to trimming and J lost 1 base; unmatched junction nucleotides: 10. This CDR3 is 17 amino acids long. The CDR3 nucleotides are TGTGCCAGCAGCCCGACTCGACAGGGGGGTCGCACAGATACGCAGTATTTT. This translates into CASSPTRQGGRTDTQYF.

The sample holds a few counts of this clonotype. The rearrangement links TRBV4-2 to TRBJ2-7; D may be TRBD2 (6 bases). Trimming took off 1 base at V and 1 base at J, with 11 bases between the two ends. Germline loops: CDR1 LGHNA, CDR2 YNFKEQ. The CDR3 loop spans 15 amino acids. The CDR3 sequence is CASSQGLGGSYEQYF. The CDR3 nucleotides read TGTGCCAGCAGCCAAGGCCTCGGAGGGTCCTACGAGCAGTACTTC.

This clonotype occurred a few times. This rearrangement joins TRBV6-5 to TRBJ2-3; TRBD1 might be the D (6 bases). This CDR3 is 15 amino acids long. Germline CDR1 and CDR2: MNHEY and SVGAGI. Trimming left V 3 bases short and J 1 base short, with 11 bases between. CDR3: CASSYGTLGTDTQYF. The CDR3 DNA reads as TGTGCCAGCAGTTATGGGACATTGGGCACAGATACGCAGTATTTT.

The chain has TRBV5-1 and TRBJ2-2; 7 bases match TRBD2. The CDR3 runs 16 residues. Germline V gives CDR1 SGHRS, CDR2 YFSETQ. With 5 bases clipped from V and 1 base from J, the junction kept 8 bases outside the gene matches. CDR3 DNA sequence: TGCGCCAGCAGAACAGCGGGGAAAATGAACACCGGGGAGCTGTTTTTT. As protein: CASRTAGKMNTGELFF.

The V gene is TRBV7-2, the J gene TRBJ2-5; 8 bases agree with TRBD1. The germline CDR1 and CDR2 sequences are SGHTA and FQGNSA. V gave up 5 bases and J gave up 4 bases; unmatched junction bases: 6. This CDR3 spans 14 amino acids. As DNA, the CDR3 is TGTGCCAGCAGCCAACAGGGGGGAGTAGAGACCCAGTACTTC. Its translation is CASSQQGGVETQYF.

This clonotype was detected only a few times. This chain joins TRBV5-1 and TRBJ2-3; D tentatively fits TRBD1 or TRBD2 (5 bases each). Germline-derived CDR1 and CDR2 are SGHRS and YFSETQ. Trimming left V 5 bases short and J 0 bases short, with 16 bases between. The length of the CDR3 is 16 residues. CDR3 sequence: CASRTGTVGSTDTQYF. The DNA for the CDR3 is TGCGCCAGCAGAACCGGGACCGTCGGTAGCACAGATACGCAGTATTTT.

The rearrangement joins TRBV5-1 to TRBJ2-3, with 9 bases lining up with TRBD2. With V trimmed by 4 bases and J by 5 bases, 14 bases remained unmatched. The germline gives CDR1 SGHRS, CDR2 YFSETQ. The CDR3 is 17 residues long. For the CDR3, the DNA is TGCGCCAGCAGCGTACCCCCAGGTAGCGGGGGAGTAGATACGCAGTATTTT. It yields the protein CASSVPPGSGGVDTQYF.

V is TRBV9 and J is TRBJ2-3; the D gene is possibly TRBD2 (6 bases). Germline assignment: CDR1 SGDLS and CDR2 YYNGEE. Trimming left V 3 bases short and J 4 bases short, with 12 bases between. This CDR3 spans 14 amino acids. The CDR3 spells CASSAGGWADTQYF. Here the CDR3 DNA reads TGTGCCAGCAGCGCCGGAGGGTGGGCAGATACGCAGTATTTT.

A remark on this clonotype: A much larger clonotype is one base distant, so this may be a read error. The V and J genes are TRBV7-2 and TRBJ2-3; D is ambiguous. CDR3 size: 11 residues. Germline-derived CDR1 and CDR2 are SGHTA and FQGNSA. V gave up 10 bases and J gave up 0 bases, with 5 bases separating them. CDR3 loop: CATRSTDTQYF. In DNA form, the CDR3 reads TGTGCCACCCGGAGCACAGATACGCAGTATTTT.

The CDR3 loop reads CASTWGVGAGELFF. The CDR3 DNA is TGTGCCAGCACTTGGGGGGTAGGGGCCGGGGAGCTGTTTTTT. The chain uses TRBV12-3 or TRBV12-4 and TRBJ2-2; possibly TRBD2 for D (6 bases). V was pared by 7 bases and J by 6 bases, with 15 bases between. CDR3 length equals 14 residues.

V is TRBV11-1 and J is TRBJ2-4, with 7 bases lining up with TRBD2. Per the germline V gene, CDR1 is SGHAT and CDR2 is FQDESV (reference sequence). V shed 5 bases and J 8 bases; nucleotides not matched to a gene: 21. The CDR3 is 18 amino acids. The CDR3 spells CASSPRASGRPLPDIQYF. CDR3 bases: TGTGCCAGCAGCCCAAGGGCTAGCGGAAGGCCCTTACCCGACATTCAGTACTTC.

The J gene is TRBJ2-5, the V gene TRBV11-2, with D possibly TRBD2 on 6 matching bases. V lost 1 base, J lost 5 bases, and 14 bases lay in between. This CDR3 has 15 residues. Germline CDR1 is SGHAT and CDR2 is FQNNGV. This CDR3 is CASSLGLAQRETQYF. The CDR3 DNA reads TGTGCCAGCAGCTTAGGGCTAGCGCAGAGGGAGACCCAGTACTTC.

This chain links TRBV19 with TRBJ2-5; D ambiguous. With 3 bases removed from V and 4 bases from J, the gap between germline ends came to 9 bases. CDR1 and CDR2 (germline): LNHDA, SQIVND (reference sequence). There are 13 residues in the CDR3. CDR3 loop: CASSMLGRETQYF. The CDR3 bases are TGTGCCAGTAGTATGCTGGGCCGAGAGACCCAGTACTTC.

Ten or more counts support this clonotype. This chain links TRBV5-1 with TRBJ2-7; tentatively, D is TRBD1 or TRBD2 (5 bases each). With 6 bases removed from V and 4 bases from J, the gap between germline ends came to 14 bases. The CDR3 runs 13 residues. Per germline, CDR1 SGHRS and CDR2 YFSETQ. The CDR3 nucleotides read TGCGCCAGCATGGGGGAGCCCATTTACGAGCAGTACTTC. It codes for CASMGEPIYEQYF.

This clonotype occurred a few times. The chain couples TRBV5-1 to TRBJ2-1; 7 nucleotides line up with TRBD2. CDR1 is SGHRS and CDR2 is YFSETQ in the germline V gene. Trimming took 4 bases from V and 6 from J; bases not matched to a gene: 16. This CDR3 is built from 17 residues. The CDR3 DNA follows: TGCGCCAGCAGCACTTCTTTGCGGGGAGGGTCTTTCAATGAGCAGTTCTTC. It is translated as CASSTSLRGGSFNEQFF.

V usage is TRBV7-6 and J usage is TRBJ2-1; 9 bases map to TRBD2. This CDR3 region has 18 residues. Losses at the gene ends were 5 bases for V and 0 bases for J; bases not matched to a gene: 11. The V gene's germline CDR1 is SGHVS and CDR2 FNYEAQ. CDR3 DNA: TGTGCCAGCAGCGGAATTGCCGGGACTAGCCGCTCCTACAATGAGCAGTTCTTC. Translation gives CASSGIAGTSRSYNEQFF.